The table lists the clone carrying this T cell receptor beta chain with many counts. Its antigen is undetermined. V lost 10 bases to trimming and J lost 7 bases, with 14 bases between them. The CDR3 consists of 12 residues. The germline CDR1 and CDR2 sequences are MNHNS and SASEGT. This entry comes from a study of T cells after yellow fever vaccination. Study findings and constraints: Of the clonotypes, a small share occurred in both CD4 and CD8 compartments. In FACS-sorted repertoires, abundant clonotypes from the bulk population could appear as contaminants. Booster samples showed a return of most primary-vaccination clones (roughly 96% CD4, 88% CD8).

5'RACE template switching added a universal primer site and UMIs to TCR cDNA. TCRdb itself ran the 5' RACE reads through MiXCR, one entry per CDR3 protein. The sample holds tens of thousands of distinct CDR3 sequences, about 7.4% seen once. The source was CD8+ T cells sorted from PBMCs, collected around 14 days after the first yellow fever vaccination. This clonotype was obtained from a man between 18 and 35 years old who received the YFV17D yellow fever vaccine. The rearrangement links TRBV6-1 to TRBJ2-1; D is undetermined. The CDR3 nucleotides read TGTGCCACACCCTCTTCTGGAAATGAGCAGTTCTTC. It codes for CATPSSGNEQFF.